This T cell receptor beta chain was sequenced during a study of CD8+CD57+ T cells in acquired aplastic anemia. TCR beta VDJ and CDR3 profiles were obtained from a genomic DNA template. MiXCR, run by TCRdb on the reads, gives a single entry per CDR3 protein. The repertoire holds 110,000 or so distinct CDR3 sequences, around 49% seen once, with about a third in the top ten. This clonotype has ten or more counts. V shed 1 base and J 6 bases; nucleotides not matched to a gene: 2. Per the germline V gene, CDR1 is SEHNR and CDR2 is FQNEAQ (reference sequence). This CDR3 comprises 13 residues. The sequencing sample was made of sorted CD4+, CD8+, or CD8+CD57+ T cells (not recorded which) from PBMCs. This chain joins TRBV7-9 and TRBJ1-2; 7 bases are shared with TRBD1. This TCR derives from a human donor in good health, serving as a control. The CDR3 nucleotides read TGTGCCAGCAGCTTAGGGCAGGGGGATGGCTACACCTTC. Its translation: CASSLGQGDGYTF.